This T cell receptor beta chain was profiled in a study of T cells in Graves' hyperthyroidism and ophthalmopathy. The TCR beta CDR3 regions underwent amplification using RNA transcripts as the source. Primed by the HTBI set, a first-round RT-PCR was run on the TCR CDR3. Using its own MiXCR run on the multiplex PCR reads, TCRdb lists one record per CDR3 protein. The repertoire holds 350,000 or so distinct CDR3 sequences, about 18% seen once, with 49% in the top ten. The CDR3 contains 15 residues. V trimming: 2 bases; J trimming: 5 bases; junction bases outside the gene matches: 8. Germline CDR1 reads SNHLY; CDR2 reads FYNNEI.

Sequencing was carried out using blood. The TCR was taken from a woman aged 45-60 years with Graves' hyperthyroidism. This chain uses TRBV2 with TRBJ2-7, with TRBD2 matching 8 bases. The CDR3 nucleotides are TGTGCCAGCAGTGAATCGGGGGGGCGCGGGGACGAGCAGTACTTC. Translated: CASSESGGRGDEQYF.